The 25 T cell receptor beta chains below come from one sample, sequenced in a study of T cell changes during pregnancy in multiple sclerosis. Only in-frame clones appear in the TCRdb table, and some are missing; sequencing was by immunoSEQ multiplex PCR. Found here are tens of thousands of clones, approximately 88% of them singletons; the top ten hold roughly 4.9%. The starting material was peripheral blood, obtained in the first trimester of pregnancy. The receptors derive from a female donor in good health, enrolled as a control in a pregnancy study.

This chain connects TRBV5-4 to TRBJ2-5; D is unclear. The CDR3 is 16 amino acids. Germline values: CDR1 SGHNT, CDR2 YYREEE (reference sequence). Trimming took 4 bases from V and 5 from J, leaving 21 bases between them. This CDR3 reads CASSAPGRAPIETQYF. The CDR3 nucleotides read TGTGCCAGCAGCGCCCCGGGTAGAGCCCCCATTGAGACCCAGTACTTC.

J is TRBJ1-3 and V is TRBV10-3; unclear D gene. Germline loops: CDR1 ENHRY, CDR2 SYGVKD. This CDR3 is built from 15 residues. V gave up 4 bases and J gave up 3 bases, with 13 bases separating them. The CDR3 DNA reads as TGTGCCATCAGTGCGGGTGCGGCGAATGGAAACACCATATATTTT. Translation gives CAISAGAANGNTIYF.

This chain uses TRBV6-5 with TRBJ1-1; D call uncertain. V shed 0 bases and J shed 4 bases, with 3 bases lying between them. This CDR3 is built from 12 residues. CDR1 is MNHEY and CDR2 is SVGAGI in the germline V gene. The CDR3 nucleotides are TGTGCCAGCAGTTACTCGGCCACTGAAGCTTTCTTT. It translates to CASSYSATEAFF.

The rearrangement links TRBV7-3 to TRBJ2-2, with a tentative D call TRBD2 (6 bases). Germline CDR1 is SGHTA and CDR2 is FQGTGA. This CDR3 spans 17 amino acids. V dropped 2 bases and J dropped 0 bases, with 13 bases sitting between them. CDR3 protein: CASSLLGGPPNTGELFF. CDR3 DNA sequence: TGTGCCAGCAGCTTACTCGGGGGACCGCCGAACACCGGGGAGCTGTTTTTT.

This rearrangement joins TRBV5-8 to TRBJ1-5, with D hard to call. The V end lost 6 bases, the J end lost 5 bases, and 12 bases lay between the germline ends. In germline, CDR1 is SGHTS, CDR2 YDEGEE. This CDR3 spans 13 amino acids. For the CDR3, the DNA is TGTGCCAGCACCCTTCCGGGGTATCAGCCCCAGCATTTT. This sequence encodes CASTLPGYQPQHF.

This chain joins TRBV6-5 and TRBJ2-1, with 9 positions matching TRBD2. V was pared by 7 bases and J by 0 bases, with 1 base of the junction left unmatched. This CDR3 has 14 residues. Germline V gene sequence: CDR1 MNHEY, CDR2 SVGAGI. CDR3 region: CASKLAGSYNEQFF. DNA of the CDR3: TGTGCCAGCAAACTAGCGGGCTCCTACAATGAGCAGTTCTTC.

The chain couples TRBV7-3 to TRBJ2-6; 10 bases line up with TRBD1. Per the germline V gene, CDR1 is SGHTA and CDR2 is FQGTGA. The CDR3 loop spans 17 amino acids. With 1 base clipped from V and 2 bases from J, the junction kept 2 bases outside the gene matches. The CDR3 nucleotides read TGTGCCAGCAGCTTAATGGGGACAGGGGCTGGGGCCAACGTCCTGACTTTC. Its translation: CASSLMGTGAGANVLTF.

The V and J genes are TRBV7-3 and TRBJ2-5, with 7 bases fitting TRBD2. Germline V gene data show CDR1 as SGHTA and CDR2 as FQGTGA. V dropped 2 bases and J dropped 2; count of bases not matched to a gene: 8. The CDR3 consists of 16 residues. For the CDR3, the DNA is TGTGCCAGCAGCTTAGGACGGGGGGTCAGTCAAGAGACCCAGTACTTC. Protein: CASSLGRGVSQETQYF.

The chain recombines TRBV9 with TRBJ2-1; a possible D gene is TRBD1 (6 bases). The V gene's germline CDR1 is SGDLS and CDR2 YYNGEE. CDR3 length: 12 amino acids. With 4 bases removed from V and 13 bases from J, the gap between germline ends came to 15 bases. In DNA, the CDR3 is TGTGCCAGCAGCCAGTCACGGGACATTCAGTTCTTC. Its protein is CASSQSRDIQFF.

The chain combines TRBV5-1 with TRBJ2-1; TRBD2 aligns across 8 bases. The CDR3 is 15 residues long. Germline V gene sequence: CDR1 SGHRS, CDR2 YFSETQ. With 4 bases clipped from V and 2 bases from J, the junction kept 5 bases outside the gene matches. The CDR3 bases are TGCGCCAGCAGCGGGGGACTAGGTCCCTACAATGAGCAGTTCTTC. Residues: CASSGGLGPYNEQFF.

Only one count was recorded for this clone. This chain joins TRBV7-9 and TRBJ2-7, with D perhaps matching TRBD1 (6 bases). From germline, CDR1 is SEHNR and CDR2 FQNEAQ (reference sequence). Trimming pared 6 bases from V and 3 bases from J, leaving 12 bases between. CDR3 length: 13 amino acids. The CDR3 protein is CASSLDSGYEQYF. The CDR3 nucleotides read TGTGCCAGCAGTTTGGACAGCGGCTACGAGCAGTACTTC.

V usage is TRBV6-5 and J usage is TRBJ2-1; 7 bases are a match to TRBD1. The germline V gene encodes CDR1 MNHEY and CDR2 SVGAGI. Unmatched junction bases numbered 4, after V lost 4 bases and J lost 1 base. The CDR3 is 15 amino acids. The DNA of the CDR3 is TGTGCCAGCAGTTCGTCAGGGGGATCCTACAATGAGCAGTTCTTC. This codes for CASSSSGGSYNEQFF.

The chain employs TRBV5-5 and TRBJ2-2; 8 positions agree with TRBD1. The CDR3 spans 16 residues. V gave up 2 bases and J gave up 3 bases; unmatched junction bases: 6. The germline gives CDR1 SGHKS, CDR2 YYEKEE (reference sequence). CDR3 in amino acids: CASSFPRGQYTGELFF. For the CDR3, the DNA is TGTGCCAGCAGCTTCCCCAGGGGGCAGTACACCGGGGAGCTGTTTTTT.

This chain links TRBV19 with TRBJ2-7, with TRBD1 identical over 8 bases. Germline CDR1 LNHDA, CDR2 SQIVND (reference sequence). The CDR3 has 17 amino acids. V shed 6 bases and J 5 bases; nucleotides not matched to a gene: 18. The CDR3 DNA sequence: TGTGCCAGTAGGCGGTCCCACCGAGGGGACAGGCGGAACGAGCAGTACTTC. Its translation: CASRRSHRGDRRNEQYF.

This clone has a single count. This chain uses TRBV5-6 with TRBJ2-7, with 7 positions matching TRBD2. The ends lost 1 base at V and 3 bases at J; junction bases unmatched: 1. This CDR3 is 13 amino acids long. From germline, CDR1 is SGHDT and CDR2 YYEEEE. CDR3: CASSLRTSYEQYF. The CDR3 DNA follows: TGTGCCAGCAGCTTGCGGACTAGCTACGAGCAGTACTTC.

The V gene is TRBV7-9, the J gene TRBJ1-1, with TRBD1 as a possible D gene (5 bases). V was pared by 0 bases and J by 5 bases, with 7 bases between. The CDR3 is made up of 13 amino acids. CDR1 and CDR2 (germline): SEHNR, FQNEAQ (reference sequence). The CDR3 region is CASSLAGDTEAFF. The DNA of the CDR3 is TGTGCCAGCAGCTTAGCAGGGGATACTGAAGCTTTCTTT.

J is TRBJ1-5 and V is TRBV9; 8 bases match TRBD1. Trimming took 3 bases from V and 5 from J; bases not matched to a gene: 7. There are 15 residues in the CDR3. CDR1 is SGDLS, CDR2 YYNGEE, per germline. DNA for the CDR3: TGTGCCAGCAGCGCCGGTCAGGGGGCTTATCAGCCCCAGCATTTT. It yields the protein CASSAGQGAYQPQHF.

This clone was detected only once. J is TRBJ1-1 and V is TRBV19; no firm D call. This CDR3 spans 14 amino acids. Between the trimmed V and J ends, which lost 6 bases and 11 bases, there was a span of 22 bases. CDR1 LNHDA and CDR2 SQIVND come from the germline V gene (reference sequence). In DNA, the CDR3 is TGTGCCAGTAGCACACCCGGGAACTCTATCACTGCTTTCTTT. This encodes CASSTPGNSITAFF. Combining the CDR3 with reference TRBV19 and TRBJ1-1 gives the whole variable domain DGGITQSPKYLFRKEGQNVTLSCEQNLNHDAMYWYRQDPGQGLRLIYYSQIVNDFQKGDIAEGYSVSREKKESFPLTVTSAQKNPTAFYLCASSTPGNSITAFFGQGTRLTVV.

This clone was counted between two and nine times. V usage is TRBV20-1 and J usage is TRBJ1-4, with unresolved D. Germline V lookup: CDR1 DFQATT, CDR2 SNEGSKA (reference sequence). This CDR3 spans 11 amino acids. The germline V and J ends were trimmed by 6 bases and 8 bases, with 10 bases remaining between them. The CDR3 DNA reads TGCAGTGCACCAACGGGGGAAAAACTGTTTTTT. It yields the protein CSAPTGEKLFF.

The chain has TRBV7-2 and TRBJ2-5; TRBD1 is a possible D gene (5 bases). The CDR3 runs to 15 residues. CDR1 SGHTA and CDR2 FQGNSA come from the germline V gene. Trimming took 6 bases from V and 4 from J, leaving 18 bases between them. The CDR3 sequence is CASRLDSVSAETQYF. CDR3 bases: TGTGCCAGCAGGCTTGACAGTGTATCGGCAGAGACCCAGTACTTC.

The chain joins TRBV4-1 to TRBJ2-4; 12 bases align to TRBD2. Germline V gene data show CDR1 as MGHRA and CDR2 as YSYEKL. V lost 1 base, J lost 1 base, and 8 bases stayed unmatched. The CDR3 extends over 19 amino acids. The DNA for the CDR3 is TGCGCCAGCAGCCAAGCTGCTAGCGGGGGGGTCGTGGCCAAAAACATTCAGTACTTC. Its translation is CASSQAASGGVVAKNIQYF.

The CDR3 is CASSLERSRAGAYGYTF. For the CDR3, the DNA is TGTGCCAGCAGCTTAGAGAGGAGCAGGGCTGGAGCCTATGGCTACACCTTC. This chain links TRBV11-2 with TRBJ1-2; D possibly corresponds to TRBD1 (5 bases). V dropped 0 bases and J dropped 4 bases, with 18 bases sitting between them. This CDR3 region has 17 residues. The germline V gene has CDR1 SGHAT and CDR2 FQNNGV.

The chain uses TRBV29-1 and TRBJ2-5; TRBD1 agrees at 7 bases. The CDR3 spans 12 residues. CDR1 and CDR2 from the germline V gene are SQVTM and ANQGSEA. V lost 7 bases and J lost 2; bases outside the gene matches: 4. CDR3 amino acids: CSATGWQETQYF. For the CDR3, the DNA is TGCAGCGCGACAGGGTGGCAAGAGACCCAGTACTTC.

This clone appeared once. The rearrangement joins TRBV27 to TRBJ2-7, with a weak D call TRBD2 (7 bases). CDR1 and CDR2 (germline): MNHEY, SMNVEV (reference sequence). Trimming removed 2 bases at V and 7 bases at J, with 12 bases between. This CDR3 spans 13 amino acids. CDR3 in amino acids: CASSLMGGTEQYF. The CDR3 DNA follows: TGTGCCAGCAGTTTAATGGGGGGGACAGAGCAGTACTTC.

J is TRBJ2-7 and V is TRBV7-9, with 11 bases lining up with TRBD1. After removal of 6 bases from V and 6 bases from J, the junction contained 10 bases not matched to a gene. The CDR3 runs 15 residues. The germline gives CDR1 SEHNR, CDR2 FQNEAQ (reference sequence). The chain's CDR3 is CASRPDRGPFLEQYF. DNA of the CDR3: TGTGCCAGCAGACCGGACAGGGGGCCCTTCCTCGAGCAGTACTTC. The full variable domain, in which reference TRBV7-9 and TRBJ2-7 provide the parts outside the CDR3, is DTGVSQNPRHKITKRGQNVTFRCDPISEHNRLYWYRQTLGQGPEFLTYFQNEAQLEKSRLLSDRFSAERPKGSFSTLEIQRTEQGDSAMYLCASRPDRGPFLEQYFGPGTRLTVT.